A single sample gave rise to the 9 T cell receptor beta chains below, sequenced in a study of blood T cell repertoires in COVID-19. The protocol was immunoSEQ multiplex PCR, while the TCRdb copy is restricted to in-frame clones and leaves out a portion. The data show over 200,000 clones, 80% to 90% seen once. The sequenced material came from PBMCs or T cells enriched from blood (not recorded which). Every receptor here comes from a man aged 30 to 45 who had recovered from COVID-19.

The rearrangement links TRBV11-2 to TRBJ2-7, with 7 positions matching TRBD2. CDR1 and CDR2 from the germline V gene are SGHAT and FQNNGV. The junction had 9 bases not matched to a gene; V was cut back by 1 base and J by 3 bases. This CDR3 spans 16 amino acids. CDR3 protein: CASSLVGGRTFYEQYF. For the CDR3, the DNA is TGTGCCAGCAGCTTAGTGGGGGGGAGGACCTTCTACGAGCAGTACTTC.

The chain joins TRBV18 to TRBJ2-5; D gene uncertain. This CDR3 region has 12 residues. Trimming stripped 3 bases from V and 5 bases from J, with 7 bases between. Germline lookup yields CDR1 KGHSH and CDR2 LQKENI. CDR3 in amino acids: CASSPRPETQYF. The DNA of the CDR3 is TGTGCCAGCTCACCCCGTCCGGAGACCCAGTACTTC.

This clone was found once. The rearrangement joins TRBV4-3 to TRBJ1-6; no firm D call. V shed 5 bases and J shed 1 base, with 15 bases lying between them. CDR1 is LGHNA, CDR2 YSLEER, per germline. The CDR3 runs to 17 residues. The CDR3 loop is CASSYIGEGSYNSPLHF. The CDR3 DNA is TGCGCCAGCAGCTACATCGGGGAGGGATCCTATAATTCACCCCTCCACTTT.

This chain connects TRBV7-2 to TRBJ1-1; D gene unclear. The V gene's germline CDR1 is SGHTA and CDR2 FQGNSA. CDR3 length: 14 residues. Trimming removed 1 base at V and 5 bases at J, with 11 bases between. This chain's CDR3 is CASSLETADTEAFF. The DNA of the CDR3 is TGTGCCAGCAGCTTAGAAACAGCGGATACTGAAGCTTTCTTT.

The V and J genes are TRBV5-1 and TRBJ1-2, with D perhaps TRBD1 (6 bases). Trimming cost V 0 bases and J 3 bases, with 9 bases left between them. In germline, CDR1 is SGHRS, CDR2 YFSETQ. The CDR3 length is 14 residues. DNA of the CDR3: TGCGCCAGCAGCTTGGGTCCAGGGGACTATGGCTACACCTTC. The encoded protein is CASSLGPGDYGYTF. The full variable domain, completed using reference TRBV5-1 and TRBJ1-2, is KAGVTQTPRYLIKTRGQQVTLSCSPISGHRSVSWYQQTPGQGLQFLFEYFSETQRNKGNFPGRFSGRQFSNSRSEMNVSTLELGDSALYLCASSLGPGDYGYTFGSGTRLTVV.

The chain employs TRBV28 and TRBJ2-5; 9 bases fit TRBD2. The junction had 7 bases not matched to a gene; V was cut back by 4 bases and J by 4 bases. Germline V lookup: CDR1 MDHEN, CDR2 SYDVKM. The CDR3 covers 15 residues. CDR3 region: CASSSPGLAVETQYF. CDR3 nucleotide sequence: TGTGCCAGCAGTTCCCCGGGACTAGCAGTAGAGACCCAGTACTTC.

A word on this clone: Other nucleotide sequences from this sample produce the same CDR3. The chain combines TRBV30 with TRBJ1-6, with 10 bases aligning to TRBD1. This CDR3 contains 14 residues. The V segment lost 3 bases and the J segment 7 bases; nucleotides outside the gene matches: 3. Germline values: CDR1 GTSNPN, CDR2 SVGIG (reference sequence). The CDR3 sequence is CAWSEGQGNSPLHF. In DNA form, the CDR3 reads TGTGCCTGGAGCGAGGGACAGGGGAATTCACCCCTCCACTTT.

J is TRBJ1-1 and V is TRBV13; unclear D gene. CDR1 PRHDT and CDR2 FYEKMQ come from the germline V gene (reference sequence). V gave up 4 bases and J gave up 0 bases, with 18 bases separating them. CDR3 length: 17 residues. In DNA form, the CDR3 reads TGTGCCAGCAGCTCCGTAATGAGGTCGACCATGAACACTGAAGCTTTCTTT. This codes for CASSSVMRSTMNTEAFF. The full variable domain, with the rest looked up from reference TRBV13 and TRBJ1-1, is AAGVIQSPRHLIKEKRETATLKCYPIPRHDTVYWYQQGPGQDPQFLISFYEKMQSDKGSIPDRFSAQQFSDYHSELNMSSLELGDSALYFCASSSVMRSTMNTEAFFGQGTRLTVV.

The V call is TRBV12-2, the J call TRBJ1-1; the DNA was not used to check the table's D call, TRBD1. TRBV12-2 is a pseudogene. The CDR3 runs to 14 residues. The CDR3 bases are TGTGCAAGTCGCTTAGCCACAGGGGACACTGAAGCTTTCTTT. Translation gives CASRLATGDTEAFF.